This entry lists 15 T cell receptor beta chains sequenced from one sample in a study of T cell responses to AZD1222 COVID-19 vaccine. The table came from immunoSEQ multiplex PCR; TCRdb's copy has only in-frame clones and leaves some out. The sample has approximately 100,000 clones, around 90% seen once. The sequencing here drew on peripheral blood, taken on day 0 of AZD1222 vaccination. These receptors originate from an adult in good health.

The V gene is TRBV12-3 or TRBV12-4, the J gene TRBJ1-2; D remains unclear. The CDR3 has 13 amino acids. The V end was cut by 3 bases, the J end by 11 bases, with 16 bases between. CDR3 sequence (DNA): TGTGCCAGCAGTTTTCCCCTAGGGAGTGGGTACACCTTC. Protein sequence: CASSFPLGSGYTF.

This clone was detected once. The rearrangement links TRBV28 to TRBJ1-2; D perhaps matches TRBD1 (6 bases). CDR1 MDHEN and CDR2 SYDVKM come from the germline V gene. The CDR3 sequence is 14 residues long. V shed 3 bases and J shed 9 bases, with 17 bases lying between them. Here the CDR3 DNA reads TGTGCCAGCAGTTTCCCCTCAGGGGTGGGTCGCTACACCTTC. It yields the protein CASSFPSGVGRYTF.

V gene TRBV3-1 (or the pseudogene TRBV3-2) combines with J gene TRBJ2-7, with 12 bases lining up with TRBD2. The length of the CDR3 is 15 residues. Germline V gives CDR1 LGHDT, CDR2 YNNKEL (reference sequence). J lost 3 bases, V lost 6 bases, and 6 bases had no gene match. This chain's CDR3 is CASSIGLAGFYEQYF. In DNA, the CDR3 is TGTGCCAGCAGTATCGGACTAGCGGGGTTCTACGAGCAGTACTTC.

The chain is built from TRBV13 and TRBJ1-5, with 9 bases lining up with TRBD1. Germline loops: CDR1 PRHDT, CDR2 FYEKMQ (reference sequence). The J segment lost 5 bases and the V segment lost 4 bases, leaving 0 bases of the junction unmatched. The CDR3 is 13 residues long. This chain's CDR3 is CASSWDRDQPQHF. CDR3 sequence (DNA): TGTGCCAGCAGCTGGGACAGGGATCAGCCCCAGCATTTT.

The V and J genes are TRBV29-1 and TRBJ2-1; 14 bases are shared with TRBD2. Germline-derived CDR1 and CDR2 are SQVTM and ANQGSEA. The trim removed 0 bases at V and 6 bases at J, leaving 7 bases unmatched. This CDR3 is 17 amino acids long. CDR3 loop: CSVEEMTSGRAINEQFF. Written as DNA, the CDR3 is TGCAGCGTTGAAGAAATGACTAGCGGGAGGGCCATCAATGAGCAGTTCTTC.

J is TRBJ1-5 and V is TRBV7-2; D unclear. This CDR3 region has 13 residues. Trimming pared 7 bases from V and 7 bases from J, leaving 14 bases between. Looked up from germline, CDR1 is SGHTA and CDR2 is FQGNSA. This CDR3 is CASTLRTDQPQHF. The CDR3 nucleotides are TGTGCCAGCACCCTAAGGACTGACCAGCCCCAGCATTTT.

J is TRBJ1-2 and V is TRBV9, with a tentative D call TRBD1 (6 bases). Germline V lookup: CDR1 SGDLS, CDR2 YYNGEE. There are 16 residues in the CDR3. Trimming took 4 bases from V and 6 from J, leaving 22 bases between them. CDR3 sequence: CASSTPSRGGRDGYTF. The DNA of the CDR3 is TGTGCCAGCAGCACACCCTCGAGGGGGGGCAGGGATGGCTACACCTTC.

The chain couples TRBV5-6 to TRBJ2-7, with a tentative D call TRBD1 (6 bases). From germline, CDR1 is SGHDT and CDR2 YYEEEE. The CDR3 length is 13 residues. V was clipped by 3 bases and J by 1 base, with 8 bases between them. The CDR3 sequence is CASSSDRSYEQYF. CDR3 DNA sequence: TGTGCCAGCAGCTCGGACAGATCCTACGAGCAGTACTTC.

The chain is built from TRBV5-4 and TRBJ1-1; 7 nucleotides match TRBD1. Trimming at V came to 1 base and at J to 4 bases, leaving 10 bases not matched to a gene. This CDR3 has 16 amino acids. Per the germline V gene, CDR1 is SGHNT and CDR2 is YYREEE (reference sequence). In DNA, the CDR3 is TGTGCCAGCAGCTTGCCCTCACAGGGGAGGGGCACTGAAGCTTTCTTT. Translation gives CASSLPSQGRGTEAFF.

This clone showed up just a few times. The chain carries TRBV6-5 and TRBJ2-1, with D unresolved. Germline CDR1 and CDR2: MNHEY and SVGAGI. V gave up 6 bases and J gave up 4 bases, with 10 bases separating them. This CDR3 spans 13 amino acids. This chain's CDR3 is CASRSYSYNEQFF. The CDR3 region has the DNA TGTGCCAGCAGGTCTTATAGTTACAATGAGCAGTTCTTC.

Here the CDR3 reads CASSGAGTGRTEAFF. The DNA for the CDR3 is TGTGCCAGCAGCGGGGCCGGGACAGGGAGGACTGAAGCTTTCTTT. This chain connects TRBV9 to TRBJ1-1, with TRBD1 matching 9 bases. Germline V CDR1 and CDR2: SGDLS, YYNGEE. This CDR3 has 15 amino acids. Trimming at V came to 3 bases and at J to 5 bases, leaving 8 bases not matched to a gene.

This CDR3 reads CASSAGGRGQPQHF. The DNA for the CDR3 is TGTGCCAGCAGTGCAGGGGGCAGGGGTCAGCCCCAGCATTTT. This rearrangement joins TRBV2 to TRBJ1-5; 8 nucleotides align to TRBD1. The V and J ends lost 4 bases and 6 bases, in that order; junction bases with no gene match: 5. CDR3 size: 14 residues. Germline V lookup: CDR1 SNHLY, CDR2 FYNNEI.

The CDR3 here is CASRSTGGAYNEQFF. Written as DNA, the CDR3 is TGTGCCAGCAGGTCAACAGGGGGAGCCTACAATGAGCAGTTCTTC. The chain links TRBV6-5 to TRBJ2-1; 8 nucleotides align to TRBD1. The CDR3 is made up of 15 amino acids. Trimming took 6 bases from V and 2 from J; bases not matched to a gene: 6. Germline V lookup: CDR1 MNHEY, CDR2 SVGAGI.

This chain uses TRBV11-2 with TRBJ2-5; D remains ambiguous. The CDR3 extends over 11 amino acids. Trimming stripped 2 bases from V and 4 bases from J, with 2 bases between. Germline CDR1 reads SGHAT; CDR2 reads FQNNGV. CDR3 loop: CASSLIETQYF. CDR3 bases: TGTGCCAGCAGCTTAATAGAGACCCAGTACTTC.

The rearrangement links TRBV7-9 to TRBJ1-2; D is unclear. Germline loops: CDR1 SEHNR, CDR2 FQNEAQ (reference sequence). Between the trimmed V and J ends, which lost 3 bases and 3 bases, there was a span of 17 bases. The CDR3 is 16 residues long. CDR3 region: CASSFSPGLADYGYTF. In nucleotides, the CDR3 is TGTGCCAGCAGCTTTTCTCCAGGATTAGCAGACTATGGCTACACCTTC.